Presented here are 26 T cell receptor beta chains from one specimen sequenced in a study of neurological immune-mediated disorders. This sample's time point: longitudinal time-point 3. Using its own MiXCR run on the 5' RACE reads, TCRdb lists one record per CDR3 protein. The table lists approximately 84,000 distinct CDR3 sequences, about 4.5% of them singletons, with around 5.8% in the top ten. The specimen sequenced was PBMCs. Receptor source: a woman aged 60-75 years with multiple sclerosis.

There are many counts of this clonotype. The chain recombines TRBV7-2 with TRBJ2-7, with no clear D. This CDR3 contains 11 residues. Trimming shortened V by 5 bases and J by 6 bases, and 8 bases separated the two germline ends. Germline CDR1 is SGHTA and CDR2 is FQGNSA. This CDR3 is CASSLTSEQYF. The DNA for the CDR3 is TGTGCCAGCAGCCTAACGTCCGAGCAGTACTTC.

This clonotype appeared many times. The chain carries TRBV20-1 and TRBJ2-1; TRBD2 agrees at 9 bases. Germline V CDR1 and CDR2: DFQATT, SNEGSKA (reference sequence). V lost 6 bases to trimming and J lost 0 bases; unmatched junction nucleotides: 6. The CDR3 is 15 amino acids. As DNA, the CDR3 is TGCAGTGCGGGGGCGGGGGGGAGCTCCTACAATGAGCAGTTCTTC. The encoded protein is CSAGAGGSSYNEQFF.

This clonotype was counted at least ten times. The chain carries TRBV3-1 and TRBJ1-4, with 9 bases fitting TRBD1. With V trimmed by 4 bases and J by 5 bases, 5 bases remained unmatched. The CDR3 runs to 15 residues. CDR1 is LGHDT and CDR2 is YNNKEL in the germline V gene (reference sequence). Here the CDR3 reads CASSLQGAPNEKLFF. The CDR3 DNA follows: TGTGCCAGCAGCCTACAGGGGGCCCCGAATGAAAAACTGTTTTTT.

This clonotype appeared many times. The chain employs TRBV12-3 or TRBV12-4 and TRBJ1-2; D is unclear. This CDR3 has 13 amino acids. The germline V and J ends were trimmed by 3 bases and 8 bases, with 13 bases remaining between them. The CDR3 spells CASSLVEPEGYTF. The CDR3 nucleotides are TGTGCCAGCAGTTTGGTTGAACCGGAGGGCTACACCTTC.

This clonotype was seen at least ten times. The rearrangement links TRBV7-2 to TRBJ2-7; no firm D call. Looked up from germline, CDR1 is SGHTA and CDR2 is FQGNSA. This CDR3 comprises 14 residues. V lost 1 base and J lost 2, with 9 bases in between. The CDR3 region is CASSLGDLTYEQYF. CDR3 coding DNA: TGTGCCAGCAGCTTAGGGGATCTTACCTACGAGCAGTACTTC.

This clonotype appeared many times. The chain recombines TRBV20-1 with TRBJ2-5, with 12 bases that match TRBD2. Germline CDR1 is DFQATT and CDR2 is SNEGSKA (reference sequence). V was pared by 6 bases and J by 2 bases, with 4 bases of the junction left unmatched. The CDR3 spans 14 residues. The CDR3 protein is CSAKTSGRQETQYF. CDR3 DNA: TGCAGTGCCAAGACTAGCGGGAGACAAGAGACCCAGTACTTC.

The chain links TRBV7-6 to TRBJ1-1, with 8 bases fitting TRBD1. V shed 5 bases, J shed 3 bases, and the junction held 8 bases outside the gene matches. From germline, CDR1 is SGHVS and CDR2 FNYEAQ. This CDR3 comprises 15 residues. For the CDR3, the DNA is TGTGCCAGCAGCCCATGGACAGGGATGGACACTGAAGCTTTCTTT. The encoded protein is CASSPWTGMDTEAFF.

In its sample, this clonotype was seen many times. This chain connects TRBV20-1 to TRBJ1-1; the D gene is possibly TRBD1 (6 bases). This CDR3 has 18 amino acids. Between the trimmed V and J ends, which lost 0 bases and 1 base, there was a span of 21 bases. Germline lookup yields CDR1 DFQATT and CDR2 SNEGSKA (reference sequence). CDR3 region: CSARDRAGGRLGNTEAFF. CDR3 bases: TGCAGTGCTAGAGATCGCGCGGGGGGCAGGTTAGGGAACACTGAAGCTTTCTTT.

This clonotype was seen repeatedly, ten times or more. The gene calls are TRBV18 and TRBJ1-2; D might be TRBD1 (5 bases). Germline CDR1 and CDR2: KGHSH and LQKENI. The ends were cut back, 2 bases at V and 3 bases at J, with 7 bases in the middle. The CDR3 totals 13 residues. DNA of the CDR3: TGTGCCAGCTCACCAGTCAGGGACTATGGCTACACCTTC. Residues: CASSPVRDYGYTF. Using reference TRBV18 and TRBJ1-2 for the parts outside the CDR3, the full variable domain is NAGVMQNPRHLVRRRGQEARLRCSPMKGHSHVYWYRQLPEEGLKFMVYLQKENIIDESGMPKERFSAEFPKEGPSILRIQQVVRGDSAAYFCASSPVRDYGYTFGSGTRLTVV.

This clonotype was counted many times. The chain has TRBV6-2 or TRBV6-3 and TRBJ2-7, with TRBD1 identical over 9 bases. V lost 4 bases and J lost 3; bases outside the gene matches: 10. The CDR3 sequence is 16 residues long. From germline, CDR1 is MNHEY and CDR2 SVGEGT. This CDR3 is CASSSILSGQGYEQYF. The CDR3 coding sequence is TGTGCCAGCAGTTCCATTTTGTCGGGACAGGGCTACGAGCAGTACTTC.

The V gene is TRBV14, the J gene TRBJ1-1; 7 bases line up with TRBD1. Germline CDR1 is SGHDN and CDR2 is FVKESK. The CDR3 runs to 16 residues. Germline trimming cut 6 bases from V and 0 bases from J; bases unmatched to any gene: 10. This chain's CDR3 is CASRQISGTVNTEAFF. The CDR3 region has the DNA TGTGCCAGCAGACAAATATCCGGGACAGTGAACACTGAAGCTTTCTTT.

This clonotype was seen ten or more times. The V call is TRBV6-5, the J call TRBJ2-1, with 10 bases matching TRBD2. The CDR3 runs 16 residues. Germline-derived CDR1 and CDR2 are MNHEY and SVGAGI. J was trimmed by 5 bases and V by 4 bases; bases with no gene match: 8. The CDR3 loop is CASSFLAGARHNEQFF. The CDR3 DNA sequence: TGTGCCAGCAGTTTCCTAGCGGGGGCCCGACACAATGAGCAGTTCTTC.

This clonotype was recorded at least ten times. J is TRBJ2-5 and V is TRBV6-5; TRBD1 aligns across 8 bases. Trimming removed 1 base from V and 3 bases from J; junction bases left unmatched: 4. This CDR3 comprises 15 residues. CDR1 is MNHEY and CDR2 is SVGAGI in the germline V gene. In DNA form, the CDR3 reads TGTGCCAGCAGTTACTGGGACAGGTTGAAAGAGACCCAGTACTTC. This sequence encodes CASSYWDRLKETQYF.

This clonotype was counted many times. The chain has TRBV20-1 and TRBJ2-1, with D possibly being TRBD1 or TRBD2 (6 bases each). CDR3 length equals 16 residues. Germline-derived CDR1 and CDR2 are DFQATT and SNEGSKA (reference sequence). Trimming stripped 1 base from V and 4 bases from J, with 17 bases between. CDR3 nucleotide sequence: TGCAGTGCTAGAGTGGTAGCGGCAGGGGCGTACAATGAGCAGTTCTTC. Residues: CSARVVAAGAYNEQFF.

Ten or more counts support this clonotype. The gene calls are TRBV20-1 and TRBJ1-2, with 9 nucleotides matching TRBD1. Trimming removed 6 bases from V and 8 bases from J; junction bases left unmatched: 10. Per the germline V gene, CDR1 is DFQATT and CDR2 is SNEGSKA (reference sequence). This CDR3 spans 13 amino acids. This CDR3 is CSAEIGTGKGYTF. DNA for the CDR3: TGCAGTGCGGAAATAGGGACAGGGAAGGGCTACACCTTC.

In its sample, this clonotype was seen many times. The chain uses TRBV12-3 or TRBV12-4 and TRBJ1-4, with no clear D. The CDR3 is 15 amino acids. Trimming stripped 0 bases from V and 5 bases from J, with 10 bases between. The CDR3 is CASSLAGGPNEKLFF. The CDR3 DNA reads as TGTGCCAGCAGTTTAGCGGGAGGGCCAAATGAAAAACTGTTTTTT.

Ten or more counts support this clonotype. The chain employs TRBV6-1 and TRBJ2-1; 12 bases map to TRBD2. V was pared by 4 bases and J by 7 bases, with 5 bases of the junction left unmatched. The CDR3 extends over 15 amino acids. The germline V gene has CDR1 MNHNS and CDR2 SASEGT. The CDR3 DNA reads TGTGCCAGCAGTGTATCGGGACTAGCGGGTAATGAGCAGTTCTTC. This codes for CASSVSGLAGNEQFF.

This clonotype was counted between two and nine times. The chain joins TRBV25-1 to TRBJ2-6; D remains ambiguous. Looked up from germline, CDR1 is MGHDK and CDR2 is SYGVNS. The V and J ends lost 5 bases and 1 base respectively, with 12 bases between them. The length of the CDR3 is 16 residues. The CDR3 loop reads CASSQGGDSGANVLTF. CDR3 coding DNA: TGTGCCAGCAGTCAAGGTGGGGATTCTGGGGCCAACGTCCTGACTTTC.

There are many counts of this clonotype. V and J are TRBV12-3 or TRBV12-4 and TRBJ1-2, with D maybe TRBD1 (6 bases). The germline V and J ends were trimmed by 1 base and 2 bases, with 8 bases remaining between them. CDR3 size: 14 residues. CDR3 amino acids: CASSLGTENYGYTF. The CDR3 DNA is TGTGCCAGCAGTTTAGGGACAGAGAACTATGGCTACACCTTC.

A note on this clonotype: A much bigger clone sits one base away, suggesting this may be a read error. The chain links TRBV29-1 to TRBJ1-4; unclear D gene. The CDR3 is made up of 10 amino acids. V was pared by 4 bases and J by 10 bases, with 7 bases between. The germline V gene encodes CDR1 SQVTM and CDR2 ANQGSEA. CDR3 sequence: CSVGAVKLFF. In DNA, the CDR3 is TGCAGCGTTGGTGCGGTAAAACTGTTTTTT. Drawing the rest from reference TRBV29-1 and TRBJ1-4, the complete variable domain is SAVISQKPSRDICQRGTSLTIQCQVDSQVTMMFWYRQQPGQSLTLIATANQGSEATYESGFVIDKFPISRPNLTFSTLTVSNMSPEDSSIYLCSVGAVKLFFGSGTQLSVL.

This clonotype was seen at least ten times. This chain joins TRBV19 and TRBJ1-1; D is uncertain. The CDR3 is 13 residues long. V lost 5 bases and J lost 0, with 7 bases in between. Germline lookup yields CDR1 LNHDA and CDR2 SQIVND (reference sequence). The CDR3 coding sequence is TGTGCCAGTAGTCGAGGGATGAACACTGAAGCTTTCTTT. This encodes CASSRGMNTEAFF.

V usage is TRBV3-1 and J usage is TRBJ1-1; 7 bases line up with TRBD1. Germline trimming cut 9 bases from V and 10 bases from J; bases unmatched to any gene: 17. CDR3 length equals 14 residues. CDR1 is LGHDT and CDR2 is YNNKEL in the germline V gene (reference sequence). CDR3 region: CARRQTGTSLGAFF. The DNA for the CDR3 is TGTGCCAGAAGACAGACAGGGACCTCCCTTGGAGCTTTCTTT.

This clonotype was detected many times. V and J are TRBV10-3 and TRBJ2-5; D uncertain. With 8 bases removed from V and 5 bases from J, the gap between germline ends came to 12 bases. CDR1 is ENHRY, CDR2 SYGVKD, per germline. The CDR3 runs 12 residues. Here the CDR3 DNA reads TGTGCCATCGGTCTCGTAGGGGAGACCCAGTACTTC. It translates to CAIGLVGETQYF.

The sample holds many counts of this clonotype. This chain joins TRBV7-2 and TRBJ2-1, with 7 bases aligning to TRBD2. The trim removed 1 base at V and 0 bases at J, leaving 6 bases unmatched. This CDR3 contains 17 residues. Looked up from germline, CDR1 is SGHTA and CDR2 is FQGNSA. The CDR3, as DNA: TGTGCCAGCAGCTTAGTGGCTAGCGGTAGCTCCTACAATGAGCAGTTCTTC. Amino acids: CASSLVASGSSYNEQFF.

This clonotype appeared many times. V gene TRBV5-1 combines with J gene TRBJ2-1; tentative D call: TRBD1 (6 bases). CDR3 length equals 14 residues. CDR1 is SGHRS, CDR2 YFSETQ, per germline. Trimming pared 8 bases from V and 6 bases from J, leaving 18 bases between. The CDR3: CASSAGGSSNEQFF. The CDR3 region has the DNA TGCGCCAGTTCTGCTGGGGGCAGCAGCAATGAGCAGTTCTTC.

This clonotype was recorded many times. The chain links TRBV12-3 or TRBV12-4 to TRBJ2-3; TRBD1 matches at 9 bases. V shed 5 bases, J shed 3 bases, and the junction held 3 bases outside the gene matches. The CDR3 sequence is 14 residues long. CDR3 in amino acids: CASSPGTGTDTQYF. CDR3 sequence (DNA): TGTGCCAGCAGTCCCGGGACAGGGACAGATACGCAGTATTTT.